This is a list of T cell receptor beta chains from one sample in a study of T cell changes during pregnancy in multiple sclerosis. Profiled with immunoSEQ multiplex PCR; TCRdb holds only in-frame clones, not every one. The sample holds fewer than 50,000 clones, under 95% seen once. Sequencing was performed on CD8+ T cells from peripheral blood mononuclear cells, taken in the third trimester of pregnancy. These receptors were collected from a female donor with multiple sclerosis, enrolled in a pregnancy study. Both conserved end residues are part of each CDR3. A D gene is named only where the DNA matches it firmly. Clone sizes are given selectively: once, few, many, or a class where the clone is expanded.

TRBV4-3	TRBD1	NA	TRBJ2-1	TGCGCCAGCAGCCAAGGTACAGGGGGGTACTACAATGAGCAGTTCTTC	CASSQGTGGYYNEQFF
TRBV27	TRBD1	NA	TRBJ2-3	TGTGCCAGCAGTTTATCGGGACAGTATAATCGCCCGCAGTATTTT	CASSLSGQYNRPQYF
TRBV18	TRBD1	NA	TRBJ1-4	TGTGCCAGCTCACCCACAGGGGAAGGTTCGGGTGAAAAACTGTTTTTT	CASSPTGEGSGEKLFF
TRBV7-2	NA	once	TRBJ1-2	TGTGCCAGCAGCTTAGCGTACAGGTTTGATGGCTACACCTTC	CASSLAYRFDGYTF
TRBV6-5	NA	few	TRBJ2-3	TGTGCCAGCATCAAGGGGGCAGATACGCAGTATTTT	CASIKGADTQYF
TRBV11-3	TRBD2	NA	TRBJ2-1	TGTGCCAGCAGTTATCCCGGGACTAGCCTAGATAGCTCCTACAATGAGCAGTTCTTC	CASSYPGTSLDSSYNEQFF
TRBV19	TRBD2	NA	TRBJ2-3	TGTGCCGTTACCCCTGGGGCTAGCGGGACCAGCACAGATACGCAGTATTTT	CAVTPGASGTSTDTQYF
TRBV27	TRBD2	NA	TRBJ2-5	TGTGCCAGCAGCCGCATATTGGGACTAGCGGGGCAAGAGACCCAGTACTTC	CASSRILGLAGQETQYF
TRBV9	NA	NA	TRBJ2-1	TGTGCCAGCAGCGTAGGGAGCTCCTACAATGAGCAGTTCTTC	CASSVGSSYNEQFF
TRBV19	NA	NA	TRBJ1-5	TGTGCCAGTAGTACAGGGGCTCAGCCCCAGCATTTT	CASSTGAQPQHF
TRBV5-8	NA	NA	TRBJ2-7	TGTGCCAGCAGCTTCATATTACGGGGTGTCCGTCACGAGCAGTACTTC	CASSFILRGVRHEQYF
TRBV4-2	TRBD2	medium-sized	TRBJ2-3	TGTGCCAGCAGCCAAACTAGCGGGAGTCCAGATACGCAGTATTTT	CASSQTSGSPDTQYF
TRBV4-2	TRBD2	NA	TRBJ2-7	TGTGCCAGCAGCCAGCCCTCCAGCGGGAGGGCCTTCTACGAGCAGTACTTC	CASSQPSSGRAFYEQYF
TRBV2	NA	NA	TRBJ2-1	TGTGCCAGCAGTGAAGTAGCTGGGAATGAGCAGTTCTTC	CASSEVAGNEQFF
TRBV7-9	TRBD1	NA	TRBJ2-5	TGTGCCAGCAGCCTGACCCGGGACAGGGAGGAGACCCAGTACTTC	CASSLTRDREETQYF
TRBV19	NA	once	TRBJ1-5	TGTGCCAGTAGTATTGAGCCCCTTAATAGCAATCAGCCCCAGCATTTT	CASSIEPLNSNQPQHF
TRBV5-4	NA	NA	TRBJ2-1	TGTGCCAGTTCCTTAGGGCCGGCGGGTGACAATGAGCAGTTCTTC	CASSLGPAGDNEQFF